The clone carrying this TCR beta chain was seen a handful of times. Its cognate antigen is unknown. The data stem from a study of response to subunit inactivated influenza vaccine. Whole-study results and caveats: Each seasonal flu vaccination may recruit only limited new T cells, authors suggested.

MiXCR, applied by TCRdb to the RT-PCR reads, yields one record per CDR3 protein. The data show more than 550,000 distinct CDR3 sequences, with 10% to 15% seen just once and roughly 10% held by the top ten. Germline V gives CDR1 SNHLY, CDR2 FYNNEI. The V and J ends lost 6 bases and 1 base, in that order; junction bases with no gene match: 2. The CDR3 has 14 amino acids. The TCR comes from a man aged 45-65 years who received an inactivated influenza vaccine. Specimen: PBMCs from blood, collected on the day of vaccination. The chain is built from TRBV2 and TRBJ2-7, with TRBD2 matching 11 bases. The CDR3 DNA sequence: TGTGCCAGCAGCGCTAGCGGGAGGTCCTACGAGCAGTACTTC. Translated: CASSASGRSYEQYF.